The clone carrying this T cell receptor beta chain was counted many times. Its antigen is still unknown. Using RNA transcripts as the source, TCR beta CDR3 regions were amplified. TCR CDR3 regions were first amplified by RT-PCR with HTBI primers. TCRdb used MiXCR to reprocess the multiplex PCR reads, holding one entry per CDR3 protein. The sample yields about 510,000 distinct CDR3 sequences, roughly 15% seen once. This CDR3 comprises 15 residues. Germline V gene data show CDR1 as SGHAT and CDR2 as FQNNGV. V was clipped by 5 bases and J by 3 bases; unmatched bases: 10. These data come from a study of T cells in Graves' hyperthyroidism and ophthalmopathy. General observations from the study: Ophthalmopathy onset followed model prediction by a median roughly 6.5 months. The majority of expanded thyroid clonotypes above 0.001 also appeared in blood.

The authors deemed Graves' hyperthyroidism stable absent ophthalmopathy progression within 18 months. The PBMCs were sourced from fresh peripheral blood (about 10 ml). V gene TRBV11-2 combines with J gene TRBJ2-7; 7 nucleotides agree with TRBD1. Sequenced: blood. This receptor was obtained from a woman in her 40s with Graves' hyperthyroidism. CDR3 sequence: CASSLQYDRDYEQYF. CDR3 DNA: TGTGCCAGCAGCCTCCAATACGACAGGGACTACGAGCAGTACTTC.